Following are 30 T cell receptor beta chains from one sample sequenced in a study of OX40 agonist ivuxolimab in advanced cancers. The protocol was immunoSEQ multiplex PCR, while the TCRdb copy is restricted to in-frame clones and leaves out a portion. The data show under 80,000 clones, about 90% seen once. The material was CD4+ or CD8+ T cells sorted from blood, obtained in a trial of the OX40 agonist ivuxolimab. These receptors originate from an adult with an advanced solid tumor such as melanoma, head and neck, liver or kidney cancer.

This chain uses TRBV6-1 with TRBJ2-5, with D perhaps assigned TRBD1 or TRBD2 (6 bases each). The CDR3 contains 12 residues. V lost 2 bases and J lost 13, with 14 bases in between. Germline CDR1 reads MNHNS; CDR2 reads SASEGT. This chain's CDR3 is CASSETRGAGYF. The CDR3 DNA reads TGTGCCAGCAGTGAAACGAGGGGGGCGGGGTACTTC.

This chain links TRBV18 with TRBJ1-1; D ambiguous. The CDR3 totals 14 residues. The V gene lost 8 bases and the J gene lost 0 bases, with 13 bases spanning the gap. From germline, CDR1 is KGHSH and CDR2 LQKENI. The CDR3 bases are TGTGCCAGCCTTGGGTTGGGGATGAACACTGAAGCTTTCTTT. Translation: CASLGLGMNTEAFF.

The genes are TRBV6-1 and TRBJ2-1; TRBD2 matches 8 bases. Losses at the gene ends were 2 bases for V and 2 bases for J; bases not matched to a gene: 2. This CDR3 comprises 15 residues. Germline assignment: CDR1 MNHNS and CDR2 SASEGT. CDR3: CASSESSGTYNEQFF. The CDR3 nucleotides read TGTGCCAGCAGTGAAAGTAGCGGGACCTACAATGAGCAGTTCTTC.

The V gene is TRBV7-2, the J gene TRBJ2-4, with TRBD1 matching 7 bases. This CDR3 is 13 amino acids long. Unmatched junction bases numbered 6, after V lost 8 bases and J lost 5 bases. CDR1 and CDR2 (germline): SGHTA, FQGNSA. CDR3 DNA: TGTGCCAGCTCCGGGGACAGACAAAACATTCAGTACTTC. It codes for CASSGDRQNIQYF.

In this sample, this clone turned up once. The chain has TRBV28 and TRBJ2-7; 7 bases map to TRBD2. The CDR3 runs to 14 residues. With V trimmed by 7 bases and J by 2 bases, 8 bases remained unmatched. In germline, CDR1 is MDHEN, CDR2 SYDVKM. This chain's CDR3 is CASILASGPYEQYF. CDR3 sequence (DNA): TGTGCCAGCATCTTGGCTAGCGGACCCTACGAGCAGTACTTC.

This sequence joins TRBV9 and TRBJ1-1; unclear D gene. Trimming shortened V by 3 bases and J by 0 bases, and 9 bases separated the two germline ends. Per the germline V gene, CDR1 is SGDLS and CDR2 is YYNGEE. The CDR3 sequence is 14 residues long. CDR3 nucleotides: TGTGCCAGCAGCGGCGACATCTTGAACACTGAAGCTTTCTTT. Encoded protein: CASSGDILNTEAFF.

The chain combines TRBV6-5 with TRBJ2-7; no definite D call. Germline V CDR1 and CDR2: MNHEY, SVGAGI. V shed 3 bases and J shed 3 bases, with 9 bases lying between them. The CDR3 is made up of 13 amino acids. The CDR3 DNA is TGTGCCAGCAGTTATTTGAACGGCTACGAGCAGTACTTC. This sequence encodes CASSYLNGYEQYF.

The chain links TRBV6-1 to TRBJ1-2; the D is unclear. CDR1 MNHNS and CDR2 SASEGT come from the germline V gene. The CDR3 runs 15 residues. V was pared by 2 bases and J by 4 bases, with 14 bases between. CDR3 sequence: CASSEIYLDVYGYTF. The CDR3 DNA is TGTGCCAGCAGTGAAATTTATCTAGACGTCTATGGCTACACCTTC.

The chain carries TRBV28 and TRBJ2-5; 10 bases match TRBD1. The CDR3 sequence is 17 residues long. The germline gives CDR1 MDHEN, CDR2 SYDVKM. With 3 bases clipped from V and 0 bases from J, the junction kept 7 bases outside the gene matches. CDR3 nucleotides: TGTGCCAGCAGTTTTTACGGACAGGGGGTGTACCAAGAGACCCAGTACTTC. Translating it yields CASSFYGQGVYQETQYF.

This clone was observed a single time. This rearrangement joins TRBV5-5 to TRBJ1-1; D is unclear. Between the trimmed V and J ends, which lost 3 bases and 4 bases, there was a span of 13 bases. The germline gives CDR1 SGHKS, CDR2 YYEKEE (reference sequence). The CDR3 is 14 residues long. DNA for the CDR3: TGTGCCAGCAGCTGGGCAGACTCAGCCACTGAAGCTTTCTTT. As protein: CASSWADSATEAFF.

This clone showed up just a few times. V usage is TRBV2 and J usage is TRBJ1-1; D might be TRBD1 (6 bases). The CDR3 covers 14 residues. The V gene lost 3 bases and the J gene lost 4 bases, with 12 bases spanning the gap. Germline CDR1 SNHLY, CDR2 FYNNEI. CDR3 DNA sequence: TGTGCCAGCAGTGACCCGCGCAGGGGCACTGAAGCTTTCTTT. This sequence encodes CASSDPRRGTEAFF. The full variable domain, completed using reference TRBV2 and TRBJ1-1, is EPEVTQTPSHQVTQMGQEVILRCVPISNHLYFYWYRQILGQKVEFLVSFYNNEISEKSEIFDDQFSVERPDGSNFTLKIRSTKLEDSAMYFCASSDPRRGTEAFFGQGTRLTVV.

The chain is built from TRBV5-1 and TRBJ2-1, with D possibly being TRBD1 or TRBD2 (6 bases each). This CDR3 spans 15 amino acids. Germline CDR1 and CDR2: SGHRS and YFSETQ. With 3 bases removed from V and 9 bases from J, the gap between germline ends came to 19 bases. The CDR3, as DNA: TGCGCCAGCAGCTCTGCGGGATTTTCGGACAGTGAGCAGTTCTTC. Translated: CASSSAGFSDSEQFF.

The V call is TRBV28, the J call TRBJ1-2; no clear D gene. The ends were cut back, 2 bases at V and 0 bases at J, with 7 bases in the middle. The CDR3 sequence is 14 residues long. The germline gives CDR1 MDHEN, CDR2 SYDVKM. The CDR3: CASSLGGSNYGYTF. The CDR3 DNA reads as TGTGCCAGCAGTTTAGGTGGGTCTAACTATGGCTACACCTTC.

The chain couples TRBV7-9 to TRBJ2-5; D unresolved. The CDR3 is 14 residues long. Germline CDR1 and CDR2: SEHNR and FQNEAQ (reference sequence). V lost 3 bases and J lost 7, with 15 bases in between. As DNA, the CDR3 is TGTGCCAGCAGCTTTGGCACGACGGTCAGGACCCAGTACTTC. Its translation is CASSFGTTVRTQYF.

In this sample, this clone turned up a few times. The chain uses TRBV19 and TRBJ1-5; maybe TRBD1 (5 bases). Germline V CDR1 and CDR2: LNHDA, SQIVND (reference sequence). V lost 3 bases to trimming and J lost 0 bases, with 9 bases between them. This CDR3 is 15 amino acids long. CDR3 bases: TGTGCCAGTAGTATCAGGGACTATAGCAATCAGCCCCAGCATTTT. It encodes CASSIRDYSNQPQHF.

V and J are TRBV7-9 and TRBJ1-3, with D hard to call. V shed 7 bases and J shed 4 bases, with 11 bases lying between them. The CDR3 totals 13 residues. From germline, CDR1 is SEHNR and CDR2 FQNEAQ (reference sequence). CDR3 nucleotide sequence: TGTGCCAGCAACCCGGGAGACGGAAACACCATATATTTT. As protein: CASNPGDGNTIYF.

The CDR3 bases are TGTGCCTGTGGGATTCGGGGGGGACCCTACGAGCAGTACTTC. It translates to CACGIRGGPYEQYF. The chain couples TRBV30 to TRBJ2-7, with 8 bases identical to TRBD2. The CDR3 consists of 14 residues. The V gene's germline CDR1 is GTSNPN and CDR2 SVGIG (reference sequence). V gave up 6 bases and J gave up 2 bases; unmatched junction bases: 9.

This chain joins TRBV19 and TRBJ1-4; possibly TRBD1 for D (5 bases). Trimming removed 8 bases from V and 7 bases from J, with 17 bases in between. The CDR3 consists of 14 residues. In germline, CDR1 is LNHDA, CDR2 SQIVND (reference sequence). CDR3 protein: CASGPGLTGEKLFF. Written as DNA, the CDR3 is TGTGCCAGTGGACCGGGACTGACGGGTGAAAAACTGTTTTTT.

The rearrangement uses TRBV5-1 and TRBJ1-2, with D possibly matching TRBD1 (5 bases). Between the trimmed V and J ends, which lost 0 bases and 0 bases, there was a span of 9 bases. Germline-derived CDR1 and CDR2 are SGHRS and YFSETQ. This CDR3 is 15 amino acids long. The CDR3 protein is CASSLDPGANYGYTF. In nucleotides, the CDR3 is TGCGCCAGCAGCTTGGACCCGGGGGCTAACTATGGCTACACCTTC.

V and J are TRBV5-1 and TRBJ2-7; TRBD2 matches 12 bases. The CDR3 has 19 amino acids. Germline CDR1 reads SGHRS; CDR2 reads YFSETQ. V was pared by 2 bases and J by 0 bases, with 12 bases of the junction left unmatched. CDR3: CASSFPGLAGYNLSYEQYF. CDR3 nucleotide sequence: TGCGCCAGCAGCTTTCCCGGACTAGCGGGATACAACCTCTCCTACGAGCAGTACTTC.

CDR3 sequence: CASSPGWGDQPQHF. The CDR3 region has the DNA TGTGCCAGCAGCCCCGGTTGGGGGGATCAGCCCCAGCATTTT. The genes are TRBV2 and TRBJ1-5; D is perhaps TRBD1 (5 bases). V shed 6 bases and J shed 5 bases, with 14 bases lying between them. The CDR3 sequence is 14 residues long. Germline CDR1 reads SNHLY; CDR2 reads FYNNEI. The full variable domain, with the rest looked up from reference TRBV2 and TRBJ1-5, is EPEVTQTPSHQVTQMGQEVILRCVPISNHLYFYWYRQILGQKVEFLVSFYNNEISEKSEIFDDQFSVERPDGSNFTLKIRSTKLEDSAMYFCASSPGWGDQPQHFGDGTRLSIL.

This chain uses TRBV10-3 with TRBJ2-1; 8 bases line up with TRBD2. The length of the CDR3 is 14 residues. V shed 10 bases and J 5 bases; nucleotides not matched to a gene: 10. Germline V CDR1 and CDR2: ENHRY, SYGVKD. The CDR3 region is CATNGRGGDNEQFF. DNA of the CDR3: TGTGCCACCAACGGTCGGGGGGGTGACAATGAGCAGTTCTTC.

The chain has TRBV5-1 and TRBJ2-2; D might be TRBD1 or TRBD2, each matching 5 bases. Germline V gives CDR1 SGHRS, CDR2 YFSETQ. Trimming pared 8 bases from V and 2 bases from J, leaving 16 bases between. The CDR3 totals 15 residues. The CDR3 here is CASRSGTGNTGELFF. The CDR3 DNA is TGCGCCAGTCGATCCGGGACGGGAAACACCGGGGAGCTGTTTTTT.

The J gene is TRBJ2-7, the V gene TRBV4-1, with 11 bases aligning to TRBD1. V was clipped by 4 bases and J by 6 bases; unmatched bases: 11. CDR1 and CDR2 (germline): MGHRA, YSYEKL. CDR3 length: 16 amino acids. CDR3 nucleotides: TGCGCCAGCAGCCGGAAAACCGGACAGGGGGCTGGCGAGCAGTACTTC. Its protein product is CASSRKTGQGAGEQYF.

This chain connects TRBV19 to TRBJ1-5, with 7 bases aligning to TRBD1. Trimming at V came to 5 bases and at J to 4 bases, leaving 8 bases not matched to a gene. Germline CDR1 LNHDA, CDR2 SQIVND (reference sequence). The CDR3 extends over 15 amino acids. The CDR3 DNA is TGTGCCAGTAGTCTCGAGGGGGCCGGAAATCAGCCCCAGCATTTT. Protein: CASSLEGAGNQPQHF.

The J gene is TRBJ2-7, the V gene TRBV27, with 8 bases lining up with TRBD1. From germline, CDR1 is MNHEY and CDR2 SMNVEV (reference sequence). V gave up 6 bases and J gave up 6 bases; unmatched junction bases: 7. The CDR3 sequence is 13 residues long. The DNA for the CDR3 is TGTGCCAGCAGACTGGGACAGGCTTTCGAGCAGTACTTC. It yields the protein CASRLGQAFEQYF.

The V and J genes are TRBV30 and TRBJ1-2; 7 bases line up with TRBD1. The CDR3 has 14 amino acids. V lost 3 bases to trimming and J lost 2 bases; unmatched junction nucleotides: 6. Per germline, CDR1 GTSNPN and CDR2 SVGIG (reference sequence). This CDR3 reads CAWSPQTGNYGYTF. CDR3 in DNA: TGTGCCTGGAGCCCCCAGACAGGGAACTATGGCTACACCTTC.

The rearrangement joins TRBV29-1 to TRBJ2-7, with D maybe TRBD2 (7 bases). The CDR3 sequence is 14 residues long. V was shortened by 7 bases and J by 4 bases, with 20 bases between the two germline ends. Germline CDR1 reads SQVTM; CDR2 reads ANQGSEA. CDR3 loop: CSAYMGGPSYEQYF. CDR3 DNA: TGCAGCGCCTACATGGGGGGGCCCAGTTACGAGCAGTACTTC.

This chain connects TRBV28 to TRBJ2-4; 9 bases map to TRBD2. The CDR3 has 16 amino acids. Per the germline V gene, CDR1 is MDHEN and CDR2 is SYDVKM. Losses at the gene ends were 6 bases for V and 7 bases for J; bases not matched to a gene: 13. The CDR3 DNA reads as TGTGCCAGCAGGGAAGATAGCGGGAGTTTTTGGAACATTCAGTACTTC. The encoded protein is CASREDSGSFWNIQYF.

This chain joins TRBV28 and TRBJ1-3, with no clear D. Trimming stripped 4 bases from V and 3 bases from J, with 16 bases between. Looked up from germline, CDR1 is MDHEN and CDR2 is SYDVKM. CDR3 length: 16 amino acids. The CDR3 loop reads CASSSPVAAVGNTIYF. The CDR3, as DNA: TGTGCCAGCAGTTCCCCCGTTGCTGCGGTTGGAAACACCATATATTTT.